A single sample gave rise to the 21 T cell receptor beta chains below, sequenced in a study of shared clonotypes between healthy human individuals. The repertoire was sequenced with immunoSEQ multiplex PCR; TCRdb's copy has only in-frame clones and lacks some. The sample records roughly 500,000 clones, around 79% being singletons. Sequenced material: PBMCs. The receptors derive from a woman aged 40 to 50 in good health. Some clones in this sample may be carry-over from other donors' samples.

The J gene is TRBJ1-4, the V gene TRBV15, with a tentative D call TRBD1 (5 bases). Germline V gene lookup returns CDR1 LNHNV and CDR2 YYDKDF (reference sequence). With 0 bases removed from V and 10 bases from J, the gap between germline ends came to 6 bases. The CDR3 has 12 residues. CDR3 sequence: CATSRDQGKLFF. The CDR3 DNA sequence: TGTGCCACCAGCAGAGATCAGGGAAAACTGTTTTTT. Combining the CDR3 with reference TRBV15 and TRBJ1-4 gives the whole variable domain DAMVIQNPRYQVTQFGKPVTLSCSQTLNHNVMYWYQQKSSQAPKLLFHYYDKDFNNEADTPDNFQSRRPNTSFCFLDIRSPGLGDTAMYLCATSRDQGKLFFGSGTQLSVL.

The gene calls are TRBV30 and TRBJ2-7; D unresolved. This CDR3 spans 14 amino acids. Germline loops: CDR1 GTSNPN, CDR2 SVGIG (reference sequence). The V and J ends lost 0 bases and 7 bases respectively, with 16 bases between them. CDR3 in DNA: TGTGCCTGGAGTGTGAGTCAGATCCTAGGAGAGCAGTACTTC. The encoded protein is CAWSVSQILGEQYF. The full variable domain, its missing parts supplied by reference TRBV30 and TRBJ2-7, is SQTIHQWPATLVQPVGSPLSLECTVEGTSNPNLYWYRQAAGRGLQLLFYSVGIGQISSEVPQNLSASRPQDRQFILSSKKLLLSDSGFYLCAWSVSQILGEQYFGPGTRLTVT.

The chain recombines TRBV19 with TRBJ1-2; 10 positions agree with TRBD1. Germline-derived CDR1 and CDR2 are LNHDA and SQIVND (reference sequence). The CDR3 extends over 15 amino acids. The ends lost 5 bases at V and 2 bases at J; junction bases unmatched: 5. The DNA for the CDR3 is TGTGCCAGTAGTTCCCGGGACAGGGGAAACTATGGCTACACCTTC. It encodes CASSSRDRGNYGYTF. Full variable domain (outside the CDR3, taken from reference TRBV19 and TRBJ1-2): DGGITQSPKYLFRKEGQNVTLSCEQNLNHDAMYWYRQDPGQGLRLIYYSQIVNDFQKGDIAEGYSVSREKKESFPLTVTSAQKNPTAFYLCASSSRDRGNYGYTFGSGTRLTVV.

This sequence joins TRBV10-3 and TRBJ1-2; a weak D match, TRBD1 (5 bases). The ends were cut back, 3 bases at V and 4 bases at J, with 12 bases in the middle. Germline CDR1 and CDR2: ENHRY and SYGVKD. The CDR3 covers 14 residues. The CDR3 reads CAISEGTVVYGYTF. CDR3 DNA sequence: TGTGCCATCAGTGAAGGGACGGTAGTCTATGGCTACACCTTC.

The chain recombines TRBV5-6 with TRBJ1-5, with no clear D. The germline gives CDR1 SGHDT, CDR2 YYEEEE. V dropped 4 bases and J dropped 6 bases, with 14 bases sitting between them. The CDR3 is made up of 14 amino acids. The CDR3 region has the DNA TGTGCCAGCAGCCGTGGACTGTCGCGTCAGCCCCAGCATTTT. Residues: CASSRGLSRQPQHF.

To note about this clone: This may be a read error: a much more frequent sequence differs by one nucleotide. The sample contains more than one DNA sequence encoding this CDR3. CDR3 amino acids: CASSERSLSGRGYEQYF. DNA of the CDR3: TGTGCCAGTAGTGAACGGTCCCTTAGCGGGAGGGGGTACGAGCAGTACTTC. The chain combines TRBV27 with TRBJ2-7; TRBD2 matches 11 bases. The junction had 17 bases not matched to a gene; V was cut back by 9 bases and J by 4 bases. The CDR3 runs 17 residues. CDR1 MNHEY and CDR2 SMNVEV come from the germline V gene (reference sequence).

This sequence joins TRBV5-1 and TRBJ1-1, with 7 bases lining up with TRBD1. J gave up 1 base and V 4 bases, and 4 bases lay outside the gene matches. Germline CDR1 SGHRS, CDR2 YFSETQ. The CDR3 is 14 amino acids. The CDR3 DNA reads as TGCGCCAGCAGCCAGGACAGGCCGAACACTGAAGCTTTCTTT. This translates into CASSQDRPNTEAFF. Complete variable domain (other parts from reference TRBV5-1 and TRBJ1-1): KAGVTQTPRYLIKTRGQQVTLSCSPISGHRSVSWYQQTPGQGLQFLFEYFSETQRNKGNFPGRFSGRQFSNSRSEMNVSTLELGDSALYLCASSQDRPNTEAFFGQGTRLTVV.

The V and J genes are TRBV15 and TRBJ2-7; D not certain. This CDR3 spans 15 amino acids. Looked up from germline, CDR1 is LNHNV and CDR2 is YYDKDF (reference sequence). V lost 0 bases to trimming and J lost 7 bases, with 16 bases between them. This chain's CDR3 is CATSRDSVGLGEQYF. The CDR3 region has the DNA TGTGCCACCAGCAGAGATAGTGTTGGTTTGGGTGAGCAGTACTTC.

The chain is built from TRBV27 and TRBJ1-1; D may be TRBD1 (5 bases). Germline lookup yields CDR1 MNHEY and CDR2 SMNVEV (reference sequence). The CDR3 is 14 amino acids. The V and J ends lost 7 bases and 3 bases respectively, with 15 bases between them. The CDR3 sequence is CASTVGVGYTEAFF. In DNA form, the CDR3 reads TGTGCCAGCACAGTAGGGGTAGGATACACTGAAGCTTTCTTT.

At least ten counts were recorded for this clone. The chain uses TRBV19 and TRBJ2-1; a possible D gene is TRBD2 (5 bases). This CDR3 is 16 amino acids long. From germline, CDR1 is LNHDA and CDR2 SQIVND (reference sequence). With 1 base removed from V and 7 bases from J, the gap between germline ends came to 17 bases. This CDR3 is CASSIGGARGRNEQFF. The DNA of the CDR3 is TGTGCCAGTAGTATAGGGGGAGCGAGAGGGAGAAATGAGCAGTTCTTC.

About this clone itself: A far larger clone is one nucleotide away, so this likely arose from a read error. The chain links TRBV7-2 to TRBJ2-7; weak D call: TRBD1 (6 bases). This CDR3 region has 14 residues. Germline values: CDR1 SGHTA, CDR2 FQGNSA. The chain's CDR3 is CASSPDRNSYKQYF. In DNA, the CDR3 is TGTGCCAGCAGCCCCGACAGGAACTCCTACAAGCAGTACTTC.

This clone was seen a single time. The rearrangement uses TRBV19 and TRBJ1-2; 7 nucleotides match TRBD1. The germline V gene encodes CDR1 LNHDA and CDR2 SQIVND (reference sequence). The ends lost 5 bases at V and 4 bases at J; junction bases unmatched: 10. The CDR3 has 15 residues. In DNA, the CDR3 is TGTGCCAGTAGTCCGAATCGACAGGGCAGCTATGGCTACACCTTC. Translated, it gives CASSPNRQGSYGYTF.

V gene TRBV5-4 combines with J gene TRBJ2-1, with TRBD1 matching 11 bases. J lost 3 bases, V lost 2 bases, and 1 base had no gene match. Per germline, CDR1 SGHNT and CDR2 YYREEE (reference sequence). The CDR3 consists of 15 residues. The CDR3 reads CASSFGTGGYNEQFF. The CDR3 DNA reads TGTGCCAGCAGCTTTGGGACAGGGGGCTACAATGAGCAGTTCTTC.

The chain links TRBV6-6 to TRBJ2-2; no reliable D call. The CDR3 has 14 amino acids. Germline loops: CDR1 MNHNY, CDR2 SVGAGI (reference sequence). The germline V and J ends were trimmed by 5 bases and 4 bases, with 11 bases remaining between them. CDR3 bases: TGTGCCAGCAGTGGGCTATACATCACCGGGGAGCTGTTTTTT. It translates to CASSGLYITGELFF.

The V gene is TRBV5-1, the J gene TRBJ1-4, with 7 positions matching TRBD1. The V segment lost 0 bases and the J segment 7 bases; nucleotides outside the gene matches: 9. Germline CDR1 SGHRS, CDR2 YFSETQ. This CDR3 spans 16 amino acids. CDR3 loop: CASSLGVTGVIEKLFF. CDR3 DNA sequence: TGCGCCAGCAGCTTGGGGGTTACAGGGGTGATTGAAAAACTGTTTTTT.

This clone was counted once. The V gene is TRBV6-6, the J gene TRBJ2-5; 9 bases are a match to TRBD1. With V trimmed by 0 bases and J by 5 bases, 1 base remained unmatched. The germline V gene encodes CDR1 MNHNY and CDR2 SVGAGI (reference sequence). There are 14 residues in the CDR3. This CDR3 reads CASSYSGTGETQYF. The CDR3 DNA follows: TGTGCCAGCAGTTACTCAGGGACAGGGGAGACCCAGTACTTC.

The CDR3, as DNA: TGCGCCAGCAGTCCGCCCCTTCCCCAGTCGGACGAGCAGTACTTC. Translating gives CASSPPLPQSDEQYF. This chain connects TRBV5-1 to TRBJ2-7; D is unclear. This CDR3 contains 15 residues. V was pared by 5 bases and J by 5 bases, with 20 bases between. Germline CDR1 reads SGHRS; CDR2 reads YFSETQ.

With regard to this clone: Lacking the conserved final phenylalanine or tryptophan, this CDR3 likely reflects a read error. The rearrangement uses TRBV7-3 and TRBJ1-1, with D possibly matching TRBD1 (5 bases). The CDR3 has 13 amino acids. Germline CDR1 SGHTA, CDR2 FQGTGA. Trimming removed 5 bases at V and 1 base at J, with 8 bases between. The CDR3, as DNA: TGTGCCAGCAGCGCCACAGGGAACACTGAAGCTTTCCTT. This codes for CASSATGNTEAFL.

This chain connects TRBV14 to TRBJ2-7, with D maybe TRBD1 (5 bases). This CDR3 has 14 amino acids. The germline gives CDR1 SGHDN, CDR2 FVKESK. V was cut by 1 base and J by 6 bases, with 13 bases left in between. For the CDR3, the DNA is TGTGCCAGCAGCCAAGGGGCAGGGTTCGGCGAGCAGTACTTC. Encoded protein: CASSQGAGFGEQYF.

Here the CDR3 reads CASSSVLGGSSYNEQFF. CDR3 nucleotide sequence: TGTGCCAGCAGTTCAGTCTTGGGAGGCAGCTCCTACAATGAGCAGTTCTTC. J is TRBJ2-1 and V is TRBV28; perhaps TRBD2 as D (6 bases). From germline, CDR1 is MDHEN and CDR2 SYDVKM. V was pared by 4 bases and J by 0 bases, with 16 bases between. The CDR3 has 17 residues. The whole variable domain, filled in from reference TRBV28 and TRBJ2-1, reads DVKVTQSSRYLVKRTGEKVFLECVQDMDHENMFWYRQDPGLGLRLIYFSYDVKMKEKGDIPEGYSVSREKKERFSLILESASTNQTSMYLCASSSVLGGSSYNEQFFGPGTRLTVL.

The chain links TRBV9 to TRBJ2-3; TRBD1 aligns across 10 bases. The V and J ends lost 3 bases and 0 bases, in that order; junction bases with no gene match: 1. Germline-derived CDR1 and CDR2 are SGDLS and YYNGEE. This CDR3 is 15 amino acids long. The CDR3 here is CASSAGQGSTDTQYF. As DNA, the CDR3 is TGTGCCAGCAGCGCGGGACAGGGGAGCACAGATACGCAGTATTTT.